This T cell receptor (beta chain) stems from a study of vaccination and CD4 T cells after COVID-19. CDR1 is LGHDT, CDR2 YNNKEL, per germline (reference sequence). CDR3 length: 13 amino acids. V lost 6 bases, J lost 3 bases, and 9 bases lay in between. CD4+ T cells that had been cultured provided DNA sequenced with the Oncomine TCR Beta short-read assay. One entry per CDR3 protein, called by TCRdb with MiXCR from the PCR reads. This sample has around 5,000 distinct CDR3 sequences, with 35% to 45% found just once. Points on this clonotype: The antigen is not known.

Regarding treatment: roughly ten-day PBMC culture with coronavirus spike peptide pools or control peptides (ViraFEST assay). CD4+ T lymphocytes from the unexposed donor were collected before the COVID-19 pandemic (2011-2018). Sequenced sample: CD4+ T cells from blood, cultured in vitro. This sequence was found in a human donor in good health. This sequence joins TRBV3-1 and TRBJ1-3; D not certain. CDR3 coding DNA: TGTGCCAGCAGGATCTCGGTTGGAAACACCATATATTTT. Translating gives CASRISVGNTIYF.